One and the same sample provided the 11 T cell receptor beta chains below, sequenced in a study of CXCR3-negative and CXCR3-positive naive CD8 T cells. In preparing the TRB cDNA libraries, 5' RACE with UMI labels was used. Following a re-call of the 5' RACE reads, TCRdb has one entry per CDR3 protein and lacks DNA. The repertoire table contains under 85,000 distinct CDR3 sequences. Sequenced input: naive CXCR3- CD8+ T cells from blood. Subset here: CD45RO-CCR7+CD27+CD95- naive CD8+ T cells lacking CXCR3 (TNR3-). These receptor sequences come from a human donor in good health. Some clones in this sample may be carry-over from other donors' samples.

The chain couples TRBV7-9 to TRBJ2-3. Germline loops: CDR1 SEHNR, CDR2 FQNEAQ (reference sequence). The CDR3 has 13 residues. CDR3 region: CASSLSWLDTQYF. Drawing the rest from reference TRBV7-9 and TRBJ2-3, the complete variable domain is DTGVSQNPRHKITKRGQNVTFRCDPISEHNRLYWYRQTLGQGPEFLTYFQNEAQLEKSRLLSDRFSAERPKGSFSTLEIQRTEQGDSAMYLCASSLSWLDTQYFGPGTRLTVL.

V and J are TRBV7-9 and TRBJ1-1. In germline, CDR1 is SEHNR, CDR2 FQNEAQ (reference sequence). CDR3 length: 14 amino acids. The CDR3 sequence is CASSLALGGAEAFF.

Here the CDR3 reads CASSTGSYQETQYF. This chain links TRBV12-3 or TRBV12-4 with TRBJ2-5. This CDR3 region has 14 residues.

The V gene is TRBV29-1, the J gene TRBJ2-1. This CDR3 spans 11 amino acids. Germline CDR1 SQVTM, CDR2 ANQGSEA. Here the CDR3 reads CSVDTYNEQFF.

The chain joins TRBV15 to TRBJ2-1; as DNA is missing, the TRBD1 call by TCRdb cannot be tested. The CDR3 is made up of 15 amino acids. The germline gives CDR1 LNHNV, CDR2 YYDKDF (reference sequence). The chain's CDR3 is CATSRGGRGYNEQFF. Together with reference TRBV15 and TRBJ2-1, the CDR3 gives the full variable domain: DAMVIQNPRYQVTQFGKPVTLSCSQTLNHNVMYWYQQKSSQAPKLLFHYYDKDFNNEADTPDNFQSRRPNTSFCFLDIRSPGLGDTAMYLCATSRGGRGYNEQFFGPGTRLTVL.

This chain connects TRBV9 to TRBJ2-5; TCRdb proposes TRBD2, but this gene call is untestable without DNA. This CDR3 has 14 residues. CDR1 and CDR2 from the germline V gene are SGDLS and YYNGEE. CDR3 loop: CASSPRRTRETQYF. The full variable domain, in which reference TRBV9 and TRBJ2-5 provide the parts outside the CDR3, is DSGVTQTPKHLITATGQRVTLRCSPRSGDLSVYWYQQSLDQGLQFLIQYYNGEERAKGNILERFSAQQFPDLHSELNLSSLELGDSALYFCASSPRRTRETQYFGPGTRLLVL.

The chain carries TRBV29-1 and TRBJ2-7; TCRdb lists TRBD1, though no DNA is available to test this call. The CDR3 runs to 15 residues. From germline, CDR1 is SQVTM and CDR2 ANQGSEA. The CDR3 loop is CSVEERRAGGYEQYF.

The chain employs TRBV5-1 and TRBJ2-7; TCRdb proposes TRBD2, but this gene call is untestable without DNA. CDR1 and CDR2 (germline): SGHRS, YFSETQ. This CDR3 has 19 residues. The CDR3 region is CASSLAEATSGILSYEQYF.

V gene TRBV11-2 combines with J gene TRBJ2-1. CDR3 length: 12 residues. Germline V gene data show CDR1 as SGHAT and CDR2 as FQNNGV. The CDR3 is CASSFRSNEQFF.

This chain connects TRBV15 to TRBJ2-1. Germline loops: CDR1 LNHNV, CDR2 YYDKDF (reference sequence). This CDR3 has 13 residues. The CDR3 loop is CATSRGADNEQFF.

The chain links TRBV6-5 to TRBJ2-3; TCRdb's D gene call, TRBD1, goes unchecked for lack of DNA. The CDR3 extends over 14 amino acids. Per germline, CDR1 MNHEY and CDR2 SVGAGI. The CDR3 protein is CASRVTGGTDTQYF.